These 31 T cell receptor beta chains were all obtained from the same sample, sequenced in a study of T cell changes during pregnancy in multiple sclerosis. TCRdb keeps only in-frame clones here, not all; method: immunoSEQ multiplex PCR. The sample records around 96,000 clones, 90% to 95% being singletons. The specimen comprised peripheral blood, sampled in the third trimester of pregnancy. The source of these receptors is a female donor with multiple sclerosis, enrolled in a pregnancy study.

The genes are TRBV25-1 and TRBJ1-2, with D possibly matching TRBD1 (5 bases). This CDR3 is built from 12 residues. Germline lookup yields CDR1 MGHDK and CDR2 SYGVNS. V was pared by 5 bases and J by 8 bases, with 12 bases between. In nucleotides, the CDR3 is TGTGCCAGCAGTCAGGGAGGTGTAGGCTACACCTTC. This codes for CASSQGGVGYTF.

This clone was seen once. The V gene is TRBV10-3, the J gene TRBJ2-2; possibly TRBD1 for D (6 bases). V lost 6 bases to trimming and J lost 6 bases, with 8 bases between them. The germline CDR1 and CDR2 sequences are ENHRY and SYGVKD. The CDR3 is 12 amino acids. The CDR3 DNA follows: TGTGCCATCAGCTACAGGGCCGGGGAGCTGTTTTTT. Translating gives CAISYRAGELFF.

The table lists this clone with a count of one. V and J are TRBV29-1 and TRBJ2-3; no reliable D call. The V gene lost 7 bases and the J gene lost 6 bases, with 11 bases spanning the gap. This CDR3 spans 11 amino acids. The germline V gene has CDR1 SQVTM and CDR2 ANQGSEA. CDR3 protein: CSGQVVDTQYF. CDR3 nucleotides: TGCAGCGGGCAGGTGGTCGATACGCAGTATTTT.

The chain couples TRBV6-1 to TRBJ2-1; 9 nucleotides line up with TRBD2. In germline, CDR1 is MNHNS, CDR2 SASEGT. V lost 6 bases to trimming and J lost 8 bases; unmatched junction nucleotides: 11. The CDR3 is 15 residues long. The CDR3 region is CASSQGSGSVDEQFF. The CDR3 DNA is TGTGCCAGCAGCCAAGGTAGCGGGAGTGTCGATGAGCAGTTCTTC.

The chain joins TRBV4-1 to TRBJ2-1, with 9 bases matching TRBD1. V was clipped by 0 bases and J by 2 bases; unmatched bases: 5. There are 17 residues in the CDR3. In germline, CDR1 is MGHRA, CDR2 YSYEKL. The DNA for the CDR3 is TGCGCCAGCAGCCAAGAAGCCCGGACAGGGGCCTACAATGAGCAGTTCTTC. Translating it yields CASSQEARTGAYNEQFF.

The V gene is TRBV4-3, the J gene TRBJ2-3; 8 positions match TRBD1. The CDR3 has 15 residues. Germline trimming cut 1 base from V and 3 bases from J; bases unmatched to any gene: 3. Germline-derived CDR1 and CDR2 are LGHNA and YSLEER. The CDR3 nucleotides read TGCGCCAGCAGCCAAGGACAGGGGCCAACAGATACGCAGTATTTT. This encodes CASSQGQGPTDTQYF.

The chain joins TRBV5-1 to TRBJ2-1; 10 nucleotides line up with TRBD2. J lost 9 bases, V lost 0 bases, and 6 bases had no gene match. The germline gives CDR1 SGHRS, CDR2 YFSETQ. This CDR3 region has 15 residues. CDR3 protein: CASSLASGSGGEQFF. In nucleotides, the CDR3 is TGCGCCAGCAGCTTGGCTAGCGGGAGTGGGGGTGAGCAGTTCTTC.

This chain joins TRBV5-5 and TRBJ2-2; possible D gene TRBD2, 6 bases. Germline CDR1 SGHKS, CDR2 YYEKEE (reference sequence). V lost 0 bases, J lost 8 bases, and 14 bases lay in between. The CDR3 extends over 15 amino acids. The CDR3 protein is CASSLVRGVSGELFF. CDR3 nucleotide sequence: TGTGCCAGCAGCTTGGTGCGGGGAGTATCGGGGGAGCTGTTTTTT.

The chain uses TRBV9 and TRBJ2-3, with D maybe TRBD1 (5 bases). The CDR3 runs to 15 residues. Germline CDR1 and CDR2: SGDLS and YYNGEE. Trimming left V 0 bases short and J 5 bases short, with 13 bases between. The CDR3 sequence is CASSVAGYREDTQYF. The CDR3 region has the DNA TGTGCCAGCAGCGTAGCAGGGTATCGTGAAGATACGCAGTATTTT. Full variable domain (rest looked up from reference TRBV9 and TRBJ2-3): DSGVTQTPKHLITATGQRVTLRCSPRSGDLSVYWYQQSLDQGLQFLIQYYNGEERAKGNILERFSAQQFPDLHSELNLSSLELGDSALYFCASSVAGYREDTQYFGPGTRLTVL.

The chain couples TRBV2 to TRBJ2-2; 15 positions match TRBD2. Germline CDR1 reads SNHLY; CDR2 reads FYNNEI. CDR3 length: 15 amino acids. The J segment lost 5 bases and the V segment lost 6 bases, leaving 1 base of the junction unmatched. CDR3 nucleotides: TGTGCCAGCAGGGGACTAGCGGGAGGTACCGGGGAGCTGTTTTTT. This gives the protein CASRGLAGGTGELFF.

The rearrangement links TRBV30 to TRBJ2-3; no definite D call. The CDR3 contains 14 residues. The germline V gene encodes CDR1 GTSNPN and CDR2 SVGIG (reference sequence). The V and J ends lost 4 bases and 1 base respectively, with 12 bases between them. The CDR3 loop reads CAWTLASRTDTQYF. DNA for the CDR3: TGTGCCTGGACGCTGGCCTCTCGCACAGATACGCAGTATTTT.

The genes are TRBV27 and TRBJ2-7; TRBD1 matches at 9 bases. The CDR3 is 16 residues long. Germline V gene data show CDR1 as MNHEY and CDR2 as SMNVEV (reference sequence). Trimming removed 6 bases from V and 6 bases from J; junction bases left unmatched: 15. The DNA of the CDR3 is TGTGCCAGCAGCTCCCCGGTCGGGACAGGGAGGGTCGAGCAGTACTTC. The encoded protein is CASSSPVGTGRVEQYF.

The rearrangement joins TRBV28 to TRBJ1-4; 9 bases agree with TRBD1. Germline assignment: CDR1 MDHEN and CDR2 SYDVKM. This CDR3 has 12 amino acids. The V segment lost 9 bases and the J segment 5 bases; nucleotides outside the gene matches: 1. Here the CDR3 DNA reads TGTGCCAGTGGGACAGGGAATGAAAAACTGTTTTTT. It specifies CASGTGNEKLFF.

CDR3 sequence: CASSLARRDAYNEQFF. In DNA, the CDR3 is TGTGCCAGCAGCTTGGCCCGGCGGGATGCCTACAATGAGCAGTTCTTC. This chain links TRBV5-4 with TRBJ2-1, with D perhaps matching TRBD2 (6 bases). Germline CDR1 is SGHNT and CDR2 is YYREEE (reference sequence). The CDR3 length is 16 residues. V was pared by 0 bases and J by 2 bases, with 12 bases between.

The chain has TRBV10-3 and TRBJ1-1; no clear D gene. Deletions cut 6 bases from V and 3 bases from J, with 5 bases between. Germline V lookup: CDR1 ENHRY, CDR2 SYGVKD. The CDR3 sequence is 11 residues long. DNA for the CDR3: TGTGCCATCAGAACTTACACTGAAGCTTTCTTT. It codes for CAIRTYTEAFF.

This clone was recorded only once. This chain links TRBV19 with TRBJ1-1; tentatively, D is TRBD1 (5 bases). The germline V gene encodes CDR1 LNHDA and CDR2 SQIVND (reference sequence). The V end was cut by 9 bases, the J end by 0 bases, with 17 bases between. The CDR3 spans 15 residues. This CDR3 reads CASRGLDILNTEAFF. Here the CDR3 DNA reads TGTGCCAGCCGGGGGTTGGACATCTTGAACACTGAAGCTTTCTTT.

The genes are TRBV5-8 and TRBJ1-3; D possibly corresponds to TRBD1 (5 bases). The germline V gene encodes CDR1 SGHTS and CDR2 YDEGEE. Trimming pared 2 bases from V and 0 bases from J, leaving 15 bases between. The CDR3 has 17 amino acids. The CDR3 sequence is CASSFTGRAHSGNTIYF. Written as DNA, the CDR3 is TGTGCCAGCAGCTTTACCGGCAGGGCCCACTCTGGAAACACCATATATTTT.

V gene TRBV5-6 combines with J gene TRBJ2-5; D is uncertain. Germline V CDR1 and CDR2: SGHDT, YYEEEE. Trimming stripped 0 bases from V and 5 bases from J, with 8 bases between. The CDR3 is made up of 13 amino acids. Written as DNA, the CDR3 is TGTGCCAGCAGCTTGGGACGGCGGGAGACCCAGTACTTC. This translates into CASSLGRRETQYF.

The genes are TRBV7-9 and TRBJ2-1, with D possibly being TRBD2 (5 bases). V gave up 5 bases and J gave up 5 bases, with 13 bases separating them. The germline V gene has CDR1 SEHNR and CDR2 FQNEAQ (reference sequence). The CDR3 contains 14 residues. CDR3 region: CASSPPTSDNEQFF. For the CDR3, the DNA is TGTGCCAGCAGCCCCCCAACTAGTGACAATGAGCAGTTCTTC.

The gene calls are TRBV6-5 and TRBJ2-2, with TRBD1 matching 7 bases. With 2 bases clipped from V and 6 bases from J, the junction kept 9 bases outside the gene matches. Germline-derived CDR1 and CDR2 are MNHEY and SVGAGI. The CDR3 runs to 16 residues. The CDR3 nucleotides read TGTGCCAGCAGTTACCGGACAGGTCATATATCCGGGGAGCTGTTTTTT. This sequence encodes CASSYRTGHISGELFF.

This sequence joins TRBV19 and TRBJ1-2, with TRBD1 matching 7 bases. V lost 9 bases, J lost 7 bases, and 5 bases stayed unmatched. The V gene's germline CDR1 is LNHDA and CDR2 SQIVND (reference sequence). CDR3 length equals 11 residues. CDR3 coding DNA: TGTGCCAGCACAGGGGCCCGTGGCTACACCTTC. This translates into CASTGARGYTF.

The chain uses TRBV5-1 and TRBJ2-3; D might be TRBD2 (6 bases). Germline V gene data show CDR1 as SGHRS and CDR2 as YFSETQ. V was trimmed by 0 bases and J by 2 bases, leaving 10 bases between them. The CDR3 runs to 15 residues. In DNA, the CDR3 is TGCGCCAGCAGCTTGGGCGGGAAACCCACAGATACGCAGTATTTT. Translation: CASSLGGKPTDTQYF.

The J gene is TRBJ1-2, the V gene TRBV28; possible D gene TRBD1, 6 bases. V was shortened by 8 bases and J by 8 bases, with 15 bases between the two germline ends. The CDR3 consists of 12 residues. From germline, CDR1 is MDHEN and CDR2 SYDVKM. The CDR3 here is CASSGTPKGYTF. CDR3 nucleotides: TGTGCCAGCTCCGGGACACCGAAGGGCTACACCTTC.

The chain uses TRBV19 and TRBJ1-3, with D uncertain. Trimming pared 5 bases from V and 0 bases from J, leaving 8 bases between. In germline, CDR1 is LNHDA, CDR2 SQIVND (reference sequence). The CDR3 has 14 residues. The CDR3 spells CASSSVLSGNTIYF. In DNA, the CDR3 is TGTGCCAGTAGTTCGGTCCTCTCTGGAAACACCATATATTTT.

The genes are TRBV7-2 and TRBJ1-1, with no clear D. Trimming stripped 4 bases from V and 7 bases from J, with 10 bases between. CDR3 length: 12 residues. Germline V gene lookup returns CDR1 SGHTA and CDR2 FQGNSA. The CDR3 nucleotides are TGTGCCAGCAGCTCGGAACCGGGTGAAGCTTTCTTT. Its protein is CASSSEPGEAFF.

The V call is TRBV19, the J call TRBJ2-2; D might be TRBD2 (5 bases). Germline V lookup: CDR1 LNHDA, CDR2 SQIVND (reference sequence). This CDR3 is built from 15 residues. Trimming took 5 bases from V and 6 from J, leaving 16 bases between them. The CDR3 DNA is TGTGCCAGTAGTCCGAGGGAAGGAAGGGCCGGGGAGCTGTTTTTT. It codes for CASSPREGRAGELFF.

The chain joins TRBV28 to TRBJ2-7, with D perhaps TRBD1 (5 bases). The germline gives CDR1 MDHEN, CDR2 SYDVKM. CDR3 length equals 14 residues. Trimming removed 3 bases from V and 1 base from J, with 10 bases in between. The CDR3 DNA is TGTGCCAGCAGTTTGCTGCAGGGATCCTACGAGCAGTACTTC. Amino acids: CASSLLQGSYEQYF.

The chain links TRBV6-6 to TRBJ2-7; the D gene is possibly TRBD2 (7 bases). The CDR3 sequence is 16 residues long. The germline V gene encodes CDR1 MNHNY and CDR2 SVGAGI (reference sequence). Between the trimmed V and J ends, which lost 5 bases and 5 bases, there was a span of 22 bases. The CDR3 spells CASSTPFRGANDEQYF. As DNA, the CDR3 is TGTGCCAGCAGTACTCCCTTCCGGGGGGCTAACGACGAGCAGTACTTC.

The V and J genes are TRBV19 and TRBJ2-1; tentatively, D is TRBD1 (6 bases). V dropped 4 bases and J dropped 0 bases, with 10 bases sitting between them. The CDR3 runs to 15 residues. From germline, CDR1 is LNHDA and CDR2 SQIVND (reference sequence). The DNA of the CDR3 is TGTGCCAGTAGTACAACAGGGAGCTCCTACAATGAGCAGTTCTTC. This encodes CASSTTGSSYNEQFF.

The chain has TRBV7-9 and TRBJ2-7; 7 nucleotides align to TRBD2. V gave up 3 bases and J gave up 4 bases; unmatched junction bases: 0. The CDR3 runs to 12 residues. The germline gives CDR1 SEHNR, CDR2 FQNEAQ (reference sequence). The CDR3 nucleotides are TGTGCCAGCAGCTTTAGCGGGTACGAGCAGTACTTC. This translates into CASSFSGYEQYF.

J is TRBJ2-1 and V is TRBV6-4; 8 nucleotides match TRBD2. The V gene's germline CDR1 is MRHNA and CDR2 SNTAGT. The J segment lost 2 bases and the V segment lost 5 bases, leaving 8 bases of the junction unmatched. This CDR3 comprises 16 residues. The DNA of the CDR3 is TGTGCCAGCAGTCCAGTGGTCGGGAGGGCCTACAATGAGCAGTTCTTC. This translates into CASSPVVGRAYNEQFF.